Listed below are T cell receptor beta chains from one sample, sequenced in a study of shared clonotypes between healthy human individuals. Assay used: immunoSEQ multiplex PCR; TCRdb lists only in-frame clones, some missing. This table has approximately 500,000 clones, almost 97% appearing once. The source material was naive CD4+ T cells sorted from blood. These receptors were taken from a woman in her 30s in good health. Each CDR3 is given with its conserved first and last residue. Fields, in order: V gene, J gene, D gene, clone size, CDR3 DNA, CDR3 protein. D genes are given only for firm matches. Expanded clones get a size class; other rows say once, few or many, or leave the size out.

V gene: TRBV7-9; J gene: TRBJ1-3; D gene: -; clone size: -; CDR3 DNA: TGTGCCAGCAGCTTACGGGAAAACACCATATATTTT; CDR3 protein: CASSLRENTIYF
V gene: TRBV6-5; J gene: TRBJ2-7; D gene: -; clone size: -; CDR3 DNA: TGTGCCAGCAGTGGCGGCTACGAGCAGTACTTC; CDR3 protein: CASSGGYEQYF
V gene: TRBV19; J gene: TRBJ1-5; D gene: -; clone size: -; CDR3 DNA: TGTGCCACAGCCCTTCGACAGGCACCCAATCAGCCCCAGCATTTT; CDR3 protein: CATALRQAPNQPQHF
V gene: TRBV27; J gene: TRBJ1-5; D gene: TRBD1; clone size: -; CDR3 DNA: TGTGCCAGCAGTTTAATGACAGGGCCCAATCAGCCCCAGCATTTT; CDR3 protein: CASSLMTGPNQPQHF
V gene: TRBV5-1; J gene: TRBJ2-1; D gene: -; clone size: -; CDR3 DNA: TGCGCCAGCAGCTTGGGAGATATCTACAATGAGCAGTTCTTC; CDR3 protein: CASSLGDIYNEQFF
V gene: TRBV10-2; J gene: TRBJ1-1; D gene: -; clone size: -; CDR3 DNA: TGCGCCAGCAGTGAAAGGGACGATGCGGCTGAAGCTTTCTTT; CDR3 protein: CASSERDDAAEAFF
V gene: TRBV20-1; J gene: TRBJ2-1; D gene: -; clone size: -; CDR3 DNA: TGCAGTGCTAGGGAGCGGGAGCAGTTCTTC; CDR3 protein: CSAREREQFF
V gene: TRBV2; J gene: TRBJ1-1; D gene: -; clone size: once; CDR3 DNA: TGTGCCAGCAGTGTCCAGGGCTACACTGAAGCTTTCTTT; CDR3 protein: CASSVQGYTEAFF
V gene: TRBV5-1; J gene: TRBJ1-3; D gene: -; clone size: -; CDR3 DNA: TGCGCCAGCAGCCCAACCGGGAGTTTCTCTGGAAACACCATATATTTT; CDR3 protein: CASSPTGSFSGNTIYF
V gene: TRBV6-1; J gene: TRBJ2-7; D gene: -; clone size: -; CDR3 DNA: TGTGCCAGCAGTGAATGGGGTAGCGAGACCTACGAGCAGTACTTC; CDR3 protein: CASSEWGSETYEQYF
V gene: TRBV19; J gene: TRBJ1-1; D gene: TRBD1; clone size: -; CDR3 DNA: TGTGCCAGTAGTTGGGGACAGGGGGATGAAGCTTTCTTT; CDR3 protein: CASSWGQGDEAFF
V gene: TRBV14; J gene: TRBJ2-3; D gene: -; clone size: -; CDR3 DNA: TGTGCCGCCATTTTAGCGGAGACCACAGATACGCAGTATTTT; CDR3 protein: CAAILAETTDTQYF
V gene: TRBV10-1; J gene: TRBJ2-2; D gene: -; clone size: -; CDR3 DNA: TGCGCCAGCAGTGAGCCTAGCGCGGGCACCGGGGAGCTGTTTTTT; CDR3 protein: CASSEPSAGTGELFF
V gene: TRBV6-6; J gene: TRBJ1-2; D gene: -; clone size: once; CDR3 DNA: TGTGCCAGCATCTCATCCAACTATGGCTACACCTTC; CDR3 protein: CASISSNYGYTF
V gene: TRBV5-1; J gene: TRBJ1-1; D gene: -; clone size: once; CDR3 DNA: TGCGCCAGCAGCTTGGTCGGGGGCATGAACACTGAAGCTTTCTTT; CDR3 protein: CASSLVGGMNTEAFF
V gene: TRBV19; J gene: TRBJ1-1; D gene: -; clone size: -; CDR3 DNA: TGTGCCAGTAGTATCCAGGGGCTTACTGAAGCTTTCTTT; CDR3 protein: CASSIQGLTEAFF
V gene: TRBV20-1; J gene: TRBJ1-2; D gene: -; clone size: -; CDR3 DNA: TGCAGTGCTAACGCTAACTATGGCTACACCTTC; CDR3 protein: CSANANYGYTF
V gene: TRBV5-1; J gene: TRBJ2-7; D gene: -; clone size: once; CDR3 DNA: TGCGCCAGCAGCTTGGGCTCCAGAAGTGACGAGCAGTACTTC; CDR3 protein: CASSLGSRSDEQYF
V gene: TRBV2; J gene: TRBJ2-3; D gene: TRBD2; clone size: once; CDR3 DNA: TGTGCCAGCAGTGAATCGGCTAGCGGCCTAAGATCAGATACGCAGTATTTT; CDR3 protein: CASSESASGLRSDTQYF
V gene: TRBV15; J gene: TRBJ2-7; D gene: -; clone size: -; CDR3 DNA: TGTGCCACCAGCAAGAAGTCGACCTACGAGCAGTACTTC; CDR3 protein: CATSKKSTYEQYF
V gene: TRBV7-9; J gene: TRBJ2-1; D gene: -; clone size: -; CDR3 DNA: TGTGCCAGCAAGTCGTCGCGCAGCTCCTACAATGAGCAGTTCTTC; CDR3 protein: CASKSSRSSYNEQFF
V gene: TRBV5-1; J gene: TRBJ2-5; D gene: TRBD2; clone size: -; CDR3 DNA: TGCGCCAGCAGCCTGTGGGACTCCCGGGGGGAGCAGTACTTC; CDR3 protein: CASSLWDSRGEQYF
V gene: TRBV7-2; J gene: TRBJ1-3; D gene: -; clone size: once; CDR3 DNA: TGTGCCAGCAGCTTCCGCAGGAGCTCTGGAAACACCATATATTTT; CDR3 protein: CASSFRRSSGNTIYF
V gene: TRBV29-1; J gene: TRBJ2-7; D gene: -; clone size: -; CDR3 DNA: TGCAGCGTGAAGTATGACACCTCCTACGAGCAGTACTTC; CDR3 protein: CSVKYDTSYEQYF
V gene: TRBV5-4; J gene: TRBJ2-7; D gene: TRBD1; clone size: -; CDR3 DNA: TGTGCCAGAAATACCGGGACAGACTACGAGCAGTACTTC; CDR3 protein: CARNTGTDYEQYF
V gene: TRBV19; J gene: TRBJ2-1; D gene: TRBD2; clone size: once; CDR3 DNA: TGTGCCAGTAATCTAGCGGGAGTTAAAGATGAGCAGTTCTTC; CDR3 protein: CASNLAGVKDEQFF
V gene: TRBV27; J gene: TRBJ1-5; D gene: -; clone size: -; CDR3 DNA: TGTGCCAGCAGTTTAACGACCAATCAGCCCCAGCATTTT; CDR3 protein: CASSLTTNQPQHF
V gene: TRBV28; J gene: TRBJ1-1; D gene: -; clone size: -; CDR3 DNA: TGTGCCAGCAGTCGGCGGTTGATGAACACTGAAGCTTTCTTT; CDR3 protein: CASSRRLMNTEAFF
V gene: TRBV2; J gene: TRBJ2-5; D gene: TRBD1; clone size: -; CDR3 DNA: TGTGCCAGCAACCGGGACAGGGAAGAGACCCAGTACTTC; CDR3 protein: CASNRDREETQYF
V gene: TRBV28; J gene: TRBJ2-3; D gene: TRBD2; clone size: -; CDR3 DNA: TGTGCCAGCAGTTCAGCGGGAGGGGCCCCAGATACGCAGTATTTT; CDR3 protein: CASSSAGGAPDTQYF
V gene: TRBV5-4; J gene: TRBJ2-3; D gene: -; clone size: once; CDR3 DNA: TGTGCCAGCAGCCCGCCGGGTCTAGCCACAGATACGCAGTATTTT; CDR3 protein: CASSPPGLATDTQYF
V gene: TRBV7-2; J gene: TRBJ2-2; D gene: TRBD1; clone size: -; CDR3 DNA: TGTGCCAGCAGCCTTCGACAGGGGGAATCCGGGGAGCTGTTTTTT; CDR3 protein: CASSLRQGESGELFF
V gene: TRBV25-1; J gene: TRBJ2-7; D gene: TRBD2; clone size: -; CDR3 DNA: TGTGCCAGCAGTGAACTTGGGACTAGTACGTCCTACGGGCAGTACTTC; CDR3 protein: CASSELGTSTSYGQYF
V gene: TRBV5-1; J gene: TRBJ1-2; D gene: TRBD1; clone size: -; CDR3 DNA: TGCGCCAGCAGCTTGGACCCGGGACAGGGCTATGGCTACACCTTC; CDR3 protein: CASSLDPGQGYGYTF
V gene: TRBV5-1; J gene: TRBJ2-3; D gene: -; clone size: -; CDR3 DNA: TGCGCCAGCAGGGGCGGCGACACAGATACGCAGTATTTT; CDR3 protein: CASRGGDTDTQYF
V gene: TRBV6-5; J gene: TRBJ2-7; D gene: TRBD2; clone size: once; CDR3 DNA: TGTGCCAGCAGCCTTATTAGCGGGGGCTCCTACGAGCAGTACTTC; CDR3 protein: CASSLISGGSYEQYF
V gene: TRBV11-1; J gene: TRBJ1-3; D gene: -; clone size: -; CDR3 DNA: TGTGCCAGCAGTAATCCGCCGAACTCTGGAAACACCATATATTTT; CDR3 protein: CASSNPPNSGNTIYF
V gene: TRBV5-1; J gene: TRBJ2-3; D gene: -; clone size: -; CDR3 DNA: TGCGCCAGCAGCAGACTTAGCGAACTCCCAGATACGCAGTATTTT; CDR3 protein: CASSRLSELPDTQYF
V gene: TRBV5-1; J gene: TRBJ2-7; D gene: -; clone size: -; CDR3 DNA: TGCGCCAGCAGCCAAGACAGATCTGACTACGAGCAGTACTTC; CDR3 protein: CASSQDRSDYEQYF
V gene: TRBV28; J gene: TRBJ1-1; D gene: -; clone size: -; CDR3 DNA: TGTGCCAGCAGACACCGCTGGCAGGCCGGGAACACTGAAGCTTTCTTT; CDR3 protein: CASRHRWQAGNTEAFF
V gene: TRBV4-1; J gene: TRBJ2-3; D gene: -; clone size: once; CDR3 DNA: TGCGCCAGCAGCCAAGTATTACCCTCTGGGCTCGAAATAGATGCAGATACGCAGTATTTT; CDR3 protein: CASSQVLPSGLEIDADTQYF
V gene: TRBV7-6; J gene: TRBJ1-5; D gene: -; clone size: -; CDR3 DNA: TGTGCCAGCAGCATGGGACGGGAGTCGCCCCAGCATTTT; CDR3 protein: CASSMGRESPQHF
V gene: TRBV6-1; J gene: TRBJ2-2; D gene: -; clone size: -; CDR3 DNA: TGTGCCAGCACGCCGAACACCGGGGAGCTGTTTTTT; CDR3 protein: CASTPNTGELFF
V gene: TRBV27; J gene: TRBJ2-1; D gene: -; clone size: -; CDR3 DNA: TGTGCCACCCAGTCGTTTAGCGGTTACAATGAGCAGTTCTTC; CDR3 protein: CATQSFSGYNEQFF
V gene: TRBV19; J gene: TRBJ1-5; D gene: -; clone size: -; CDR3 DNA: TGTGCCAGTAGTATTGGACTGCAAGGTCAGCCCCAGCATTTT; CDR3 protein: CASSIGLQGQPQHF
V gene: TRBV28; J gene: TRBJ2-7; D gene: -; clone size: -; CDR3 DNA: TGTGCCAGCGCACATAGGAACGAGCAGTACTTC; CDR3 protein: CASAHRNEQYF
V gene: TRBV2; J gene: TRBJ2-7; D gene: TRBD1; clone size: -; CDR3 DNA: TGTGCCAGCAGTTTCGGGACAGACTTCTACGAGCAGTACTTC; CDR3 protein: CASSFGTDFYEQYF
V gene: TRBV5-6; J gene: TRBJ2-3; D gene: -; clone size: -; CDR3 DNA: TGTGCCAGCAGCTTATCGGACTACCACACAGATACGCAGTATTTT; CDR3 protein: CASSLSDYHTDTQYF
V gene: TRBV5-1; J gene: TRBJ2-7; D gene: TRBD2; clone size: -; CDR3 DNA: TGCGCCAGCAGCTTTGCGGGAGAGAACGAGCAGTACTTC; CDR3 protein: CASSFAGENEQYF
V gene: TRBV6-5; J gene: TRBJ1-1; D gene: TRBD1; clone size: -; CDR3 DNA: TGTGCCAGCAGACCTGACAGGGGGAACACTGAAGCTTTCTTT; CDR3 protein: CASRPDRGNTEAFF
V gene: TRBV5-8; J gene: TRBJ1-4; D gene: -; clone size: -; CDR3 DNA: TGTGCCGGAGGGGGACATGAGGGGGAAAAACTGTTTTTT; CDR3 protein: CAGGGHEGEKLFF
V gene: TRBV15; J gene: TRBJ2-3; D gene: -; clone size: -; CDR3 DNA: TGTGCCACCAGCCGGGGCACAGATACGCAGTATTTT; CDR3 protein: CATSRGTDTQYF
V gene: TRBV7-9; J gene: TRBJ1-2; D gene: TRBD1; clone size: -; CDR3 DNA: TGTGCCAGCAGCTTCAGACAGGGGGCCCACTATGGCTACACCTTC; CDR3 protein: CASSFRQGAHYGYTF
V gene: TRBV6-1; J gene: TRBJ2-5; D gene: -; clone size: -; CDR3 DNA: TGTGCCAGCATATTCGAAGAGACCCAGTACTTC; CDR3 protein: CASIFEETQYF
V gene: TRBV18; J gene: TRBJ1-2; D gene: TRBD1; clone size: once; CDR3 DNA: TGTGCCAGCTCACAGGGACAGGGAAGGCTCTATGGCTACACCTTC; CDR3 protein: CASSQGQGRLYGYTF
V gene: TRBV6-5; J gene: TRBJ1-2; D gene: TRBD1; clone size: -; CDR3 DNA: TGTGCCAGCAGTCCCCGCCGGGACAGGGGGTATGGCTACACCTTC; CDR3 protein: CASSPRRDRGYGYTF
V gene: TRBV29-1; J gene: TRBJ1-1; D gene: -; clone size: -; CDR3 DNA: TGCAGCGTTGATCCCGGATTGAACACTGAAGCTTTCTTT; CDR3 protein: CSVDPGLNTEAFF
V gene: TRBV28; J gene: TRBJ2-1; D gene: -; clone size: -; CDR3 DNA: TGTGCCAGCAGTTCGTTTCTCCGGTCACGCCATGAGCAGTTCTTC; CDR3 protein: CASSSFLRSRHEQFF
V gene: TRBV2; J gene: TRBJ1-1; D gene: -; clone size: -; CDR3 DNA: TGTGCCAGCAGTACCGGGACATTGAACACTGAAGCTTTCTTT; CDR3 protein: CASSTGTLNTEAFF